This record covers a single T cell receptor (beta chain). The antigen remains unidentified. CDR1 and CDR2 (germline): SQVTM, ANQGSEA. The CDR3 totals 13 residues. The V segment lost 7 bases and the J segment 4 bases; nucleotides outside the gene matches: 9. CD4+CD25+CD127- Tregs, CD4+CD25- non-Tregs, CD4 and CD8 cells were sorted. Assay: immunoSEQ multiplex PCR; the TCRdb copy retains only in-frame clones and omits some. This table holds approximately 90,000 clones, more than 80% found once. These data are taken from a study of Tregs in tolerant kidney transplant recipients. General study points: This study did not directly address biological reproducibility. Activated donor B cell expansion appeared to reveal the most relevant donor-specific TCRbeta repertoire. Findings come from small patient numbers and require larger validation.

The V call is TRBV29-1, the J call TRBJ2-7, with TRBD1 matching 8 bases. Material: CD8+ T cells from blood. The sequence derives from a human donor in good health. The DNA of the CDR3 is TGCAGCGCAGTGGACAGGGATGAGTACGAGCAGTACTTC. Its translation: CSAVDRDEYEQYF.